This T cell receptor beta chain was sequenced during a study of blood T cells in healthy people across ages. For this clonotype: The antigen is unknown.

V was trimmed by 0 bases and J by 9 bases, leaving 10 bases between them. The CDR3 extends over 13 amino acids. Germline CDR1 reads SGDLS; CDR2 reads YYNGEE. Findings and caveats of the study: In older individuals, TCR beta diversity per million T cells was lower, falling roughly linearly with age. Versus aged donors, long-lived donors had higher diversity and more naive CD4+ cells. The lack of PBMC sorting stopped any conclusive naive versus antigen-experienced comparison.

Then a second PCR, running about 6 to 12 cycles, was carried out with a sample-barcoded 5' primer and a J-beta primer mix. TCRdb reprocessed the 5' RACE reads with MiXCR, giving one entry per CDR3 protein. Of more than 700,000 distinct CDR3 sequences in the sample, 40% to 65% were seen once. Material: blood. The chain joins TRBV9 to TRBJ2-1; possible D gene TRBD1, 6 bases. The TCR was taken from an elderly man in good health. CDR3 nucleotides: TGTGCCAGCAGCGTAGTGGGGGCCGGTGAGCAGTTCTTC. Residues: CASSVVGAGEQFF.